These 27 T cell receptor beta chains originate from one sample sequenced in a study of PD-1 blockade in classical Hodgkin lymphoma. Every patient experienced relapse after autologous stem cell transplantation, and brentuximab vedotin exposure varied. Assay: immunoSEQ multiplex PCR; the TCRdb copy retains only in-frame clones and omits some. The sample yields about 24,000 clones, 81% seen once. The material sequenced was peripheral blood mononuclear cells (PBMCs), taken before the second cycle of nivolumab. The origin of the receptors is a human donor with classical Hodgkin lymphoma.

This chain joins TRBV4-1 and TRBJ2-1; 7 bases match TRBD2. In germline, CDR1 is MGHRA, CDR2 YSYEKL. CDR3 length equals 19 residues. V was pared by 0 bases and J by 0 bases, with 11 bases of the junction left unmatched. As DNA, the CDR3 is TGCGCCAGCAGCCAAGATTTTAGTGCGGGGGTGGCCTCCTACAATGAGCAGTTCTTC. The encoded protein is CASSQDFSAGVASYNEQFF.

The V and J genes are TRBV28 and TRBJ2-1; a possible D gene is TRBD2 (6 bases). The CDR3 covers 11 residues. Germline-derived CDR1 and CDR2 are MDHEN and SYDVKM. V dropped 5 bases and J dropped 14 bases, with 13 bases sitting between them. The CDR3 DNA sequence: TGTGCCAGCAGTGAACCGGGACTGGAGTTCTTC. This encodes CASSEPGLEFF.

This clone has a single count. CDR3 sequence (DNA): TGTGCCAGCAGCGTAGAGGGAGGCACCTACGAGCAGTACTTC. Translated, it gives CASSVEGGTYEQYF. The rearrangement links TRBV9 to TRBJ2-7, with D perhaps matching TRBD2 (6 bases). The V and J ends lost 0 bases and 2 bases respectively, with 9 bases between them. CDR1 is SGDLS, CDR2 YYNGEE, per germline. There are 14 residues in the CDR3.

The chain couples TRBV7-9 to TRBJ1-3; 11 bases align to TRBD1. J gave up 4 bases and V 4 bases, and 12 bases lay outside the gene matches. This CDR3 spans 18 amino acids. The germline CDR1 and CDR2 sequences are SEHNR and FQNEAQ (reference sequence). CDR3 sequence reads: CASSSRDRGEVTGNTIYF. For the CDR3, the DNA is TGTGCCAGCAGCTCCCGGGACAGGGGGGAAGTAACCGGAAACACCATATATTTT.

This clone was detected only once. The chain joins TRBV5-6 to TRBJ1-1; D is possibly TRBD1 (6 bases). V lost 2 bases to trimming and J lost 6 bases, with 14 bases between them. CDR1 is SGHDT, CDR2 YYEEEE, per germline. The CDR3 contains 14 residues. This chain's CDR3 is CASSLLWGAAEAFF. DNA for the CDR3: TGTGCCAGCAGCTTATTGTGGGGGGCAGCTGAAGCTTTCTTT.

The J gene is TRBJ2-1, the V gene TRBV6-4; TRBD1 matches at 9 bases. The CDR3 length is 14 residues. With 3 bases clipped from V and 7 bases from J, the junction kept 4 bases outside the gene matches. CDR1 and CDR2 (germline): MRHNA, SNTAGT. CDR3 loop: CASSEGTGWNEQFF. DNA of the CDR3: TGTGCCAGCAGTGAGGGGACAGGGTGGAATGAGCAGTTCTTC.

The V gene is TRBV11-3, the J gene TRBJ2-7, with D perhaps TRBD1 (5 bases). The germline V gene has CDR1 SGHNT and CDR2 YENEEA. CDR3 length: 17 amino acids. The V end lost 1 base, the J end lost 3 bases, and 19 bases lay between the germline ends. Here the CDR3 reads CASSLAHAGAAIYEQYF. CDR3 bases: TGTGCCAGCAGCTTAGCCCATGCTGGGGCCGCTATCTACGAGCAGTACTTC.

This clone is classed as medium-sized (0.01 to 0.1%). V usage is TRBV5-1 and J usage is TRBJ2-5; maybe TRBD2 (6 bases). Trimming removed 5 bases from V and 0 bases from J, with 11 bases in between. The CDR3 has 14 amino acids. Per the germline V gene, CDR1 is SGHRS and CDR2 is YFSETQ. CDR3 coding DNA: TGCGCCAGCAGTGACGGGGGAAACCAAGAGACCCAGTACTTC. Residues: CASSDGGNQETQYF.

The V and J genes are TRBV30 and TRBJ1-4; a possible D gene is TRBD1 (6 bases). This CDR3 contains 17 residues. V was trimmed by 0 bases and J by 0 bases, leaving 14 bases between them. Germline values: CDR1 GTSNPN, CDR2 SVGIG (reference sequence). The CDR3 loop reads CAWSVRGRGATNEKLFF. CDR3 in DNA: TGTGCCTGGAGTGTACGCGGCAGGGGTGCAACTAATGAAAAACTGTTTTTT.

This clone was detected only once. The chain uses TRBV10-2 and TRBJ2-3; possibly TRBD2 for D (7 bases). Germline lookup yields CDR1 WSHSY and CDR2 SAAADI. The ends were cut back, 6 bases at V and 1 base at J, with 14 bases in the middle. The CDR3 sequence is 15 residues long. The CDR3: CASSRGGLRTDTQYF. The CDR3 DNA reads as TGCGCCAGCAGCCGAGGGGGACTACGCACAGATACGCAGTATTTT.

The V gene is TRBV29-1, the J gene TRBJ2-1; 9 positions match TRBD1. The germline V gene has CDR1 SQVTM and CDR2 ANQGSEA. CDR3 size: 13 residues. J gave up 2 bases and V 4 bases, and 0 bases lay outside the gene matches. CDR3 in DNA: TGCAGCGTTGGACAGGGGGCCTACAATGAGCAGTTCTTC. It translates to CSVGQGAYNEQFF.

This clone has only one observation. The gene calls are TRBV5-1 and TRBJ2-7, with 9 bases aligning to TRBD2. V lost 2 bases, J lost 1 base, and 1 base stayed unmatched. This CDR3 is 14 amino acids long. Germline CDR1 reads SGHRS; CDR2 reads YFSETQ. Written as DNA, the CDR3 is TGCGCCAGCAGCTTTAGCGGGAGTTCCTACGAGCAGTACTTC. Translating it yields CASSFSGSSYEQYF.

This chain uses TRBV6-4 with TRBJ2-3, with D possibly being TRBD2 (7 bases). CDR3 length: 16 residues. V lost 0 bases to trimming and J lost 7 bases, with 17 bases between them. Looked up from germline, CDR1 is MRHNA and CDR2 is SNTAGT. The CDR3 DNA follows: TGTGCCAGCAGTGACTCGCTGGCGGGGGCCTTGAATACGCAGTATTTT. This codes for CASSDSLAGALNTQYF.

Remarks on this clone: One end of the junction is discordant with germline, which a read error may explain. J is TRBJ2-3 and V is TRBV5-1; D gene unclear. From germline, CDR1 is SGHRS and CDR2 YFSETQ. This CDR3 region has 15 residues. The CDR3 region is CASSSKNTNTDTQYF. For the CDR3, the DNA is TGTGCCAGCAGCTCCAAGAACACCAACACAGATACGCAGTATTTT.

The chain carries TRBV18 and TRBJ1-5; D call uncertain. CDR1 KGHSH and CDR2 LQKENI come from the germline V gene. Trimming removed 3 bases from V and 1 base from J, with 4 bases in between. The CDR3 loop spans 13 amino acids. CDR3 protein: CASSPDSNQPQHF. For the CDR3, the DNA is TGTGCCAGCTCACCGGACAGCAATCAGCCCCAGCATTTT.

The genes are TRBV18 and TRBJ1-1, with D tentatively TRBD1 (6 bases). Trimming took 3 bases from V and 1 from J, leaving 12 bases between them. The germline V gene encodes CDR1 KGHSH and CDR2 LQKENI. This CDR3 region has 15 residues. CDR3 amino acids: CASSPKGGSNTEAFF. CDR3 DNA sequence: TGTGCCAGCTCACCGAAGGGGGGTTCGAACACTGAAGCTTTCTTT.

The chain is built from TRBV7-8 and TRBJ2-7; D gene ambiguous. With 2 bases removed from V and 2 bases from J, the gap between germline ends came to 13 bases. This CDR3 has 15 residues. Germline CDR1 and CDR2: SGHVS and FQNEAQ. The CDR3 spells CASSLTQSSAYEQYF. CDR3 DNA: TGTGCCAGCAGCTTAACGCAGAGTTCAGCCTACGAGCAGTACTTC. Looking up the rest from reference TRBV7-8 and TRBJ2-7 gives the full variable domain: GAGVSQSPRYKVAKRGQDVALRCDPISGHVSLFWYQQALGQGPEFLTYFQNEAQLDKSGLPSDRFFAERPEGSVSTLKIQRTQQEDSAVYLCASSLTQSSAYEQYFGPGTRLTVT.

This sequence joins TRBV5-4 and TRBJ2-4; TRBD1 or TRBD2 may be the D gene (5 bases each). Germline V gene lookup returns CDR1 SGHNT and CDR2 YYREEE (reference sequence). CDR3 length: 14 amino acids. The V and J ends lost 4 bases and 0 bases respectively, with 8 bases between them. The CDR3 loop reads CASSIGTAKNIQYF. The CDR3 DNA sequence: TGTGCCAGCAGCATAGGGACAGCCAAAAACATTCAGTACTTC.

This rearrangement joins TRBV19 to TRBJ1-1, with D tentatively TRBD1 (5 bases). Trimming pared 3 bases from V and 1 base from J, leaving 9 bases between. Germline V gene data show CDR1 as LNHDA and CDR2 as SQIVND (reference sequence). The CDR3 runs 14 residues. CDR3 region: CASSMGVGNTEAFF. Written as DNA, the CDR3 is TGTGCCAGTAGTATGGGGGTAGGGAACACTGAAGCTTTCTTT.

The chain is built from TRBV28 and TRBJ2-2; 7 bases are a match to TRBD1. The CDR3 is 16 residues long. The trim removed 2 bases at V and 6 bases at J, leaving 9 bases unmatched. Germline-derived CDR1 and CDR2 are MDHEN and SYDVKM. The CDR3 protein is CASSLRKGALPGELFF. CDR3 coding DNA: TGTGCCAGCAGTTTAAGGAAGGGGGCGCTTCCCGGGGAGCTGTTTTTT.

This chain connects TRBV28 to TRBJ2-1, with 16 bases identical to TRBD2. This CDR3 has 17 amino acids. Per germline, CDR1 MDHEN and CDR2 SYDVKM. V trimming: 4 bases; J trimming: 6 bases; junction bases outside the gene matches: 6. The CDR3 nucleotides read TGTGCCAGCAGTTATGGGACTAGCGGGAGGGCCGCCAATGAGCAGTTCTTC. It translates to CASSYGTSGRAANEQFF.

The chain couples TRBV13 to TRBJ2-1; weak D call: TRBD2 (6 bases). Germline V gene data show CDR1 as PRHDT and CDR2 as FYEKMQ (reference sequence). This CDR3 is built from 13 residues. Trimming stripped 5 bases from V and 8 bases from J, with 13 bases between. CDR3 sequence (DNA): TGTGCCAGCAGCCCGGGGTCTAGCGATGAGCAGTTCTTC. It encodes CASSPGSSDEQFF.

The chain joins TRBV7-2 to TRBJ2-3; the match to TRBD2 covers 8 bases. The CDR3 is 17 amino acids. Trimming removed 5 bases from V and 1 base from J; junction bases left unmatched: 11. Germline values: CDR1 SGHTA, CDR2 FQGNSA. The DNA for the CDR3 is TGTGCCAGCAGCCAAGGAACGGGGCGGGGGGGCACAGATACGCAGTATTTT. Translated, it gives CASSQGTGRGGTDTQYF.

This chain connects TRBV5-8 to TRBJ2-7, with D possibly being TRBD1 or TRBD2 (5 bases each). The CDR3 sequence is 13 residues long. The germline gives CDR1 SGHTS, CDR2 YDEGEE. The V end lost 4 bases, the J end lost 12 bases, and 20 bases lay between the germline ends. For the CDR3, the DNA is TGTGCCAGCAGCCCAGGTTTCTTTGGGGGAGCGTACTTC. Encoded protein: CASSPGFFGGAYF. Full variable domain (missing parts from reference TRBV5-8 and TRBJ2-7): EAGVTQSPTHLIKTRGQQATLRCSPISGHTSVYWYQQALGLGLQFLLWYDEGEERNRGNFPPRFSGRQFPNYSSELNVNALELEDSALYLCASSPGFFGGAYFGPGTRLTVT.

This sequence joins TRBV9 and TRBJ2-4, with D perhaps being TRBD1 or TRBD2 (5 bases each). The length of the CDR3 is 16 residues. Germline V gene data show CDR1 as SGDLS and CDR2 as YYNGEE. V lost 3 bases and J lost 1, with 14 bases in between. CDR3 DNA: TGTGCCAGCAGCGACAATAAAGGGGAGGCCAAAAACATTCAGTACTTC. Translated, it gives CASSDNKGEAKNIQYF.

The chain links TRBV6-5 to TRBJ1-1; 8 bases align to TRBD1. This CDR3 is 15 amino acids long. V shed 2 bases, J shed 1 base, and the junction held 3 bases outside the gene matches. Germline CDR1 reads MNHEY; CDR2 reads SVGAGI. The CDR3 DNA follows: TGTGCCAGCAGTTACCTAGGGACAGGGAACACTGAAGCTTTCTTT. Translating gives CASSYLGTGNTEAFF.

The CDR3 here is CASSYGVGGSAYEQYF. CDR3 nucleotide sequence: TGTGCCAGCAGTTACGGGGTTGGAGGGAGTGCATACGAGCAGTACTTC. The chain uses TRBV6-5 and TRBJ2-7; tentative D call: TRBD2 (6 bases). From germline, CDR1 is MNHEY and CDR2 SVGAGI. V lost 2 bases and J 4 bases, leaving 18 bases between the germline ends. The CDR3 has 16 amino acids.